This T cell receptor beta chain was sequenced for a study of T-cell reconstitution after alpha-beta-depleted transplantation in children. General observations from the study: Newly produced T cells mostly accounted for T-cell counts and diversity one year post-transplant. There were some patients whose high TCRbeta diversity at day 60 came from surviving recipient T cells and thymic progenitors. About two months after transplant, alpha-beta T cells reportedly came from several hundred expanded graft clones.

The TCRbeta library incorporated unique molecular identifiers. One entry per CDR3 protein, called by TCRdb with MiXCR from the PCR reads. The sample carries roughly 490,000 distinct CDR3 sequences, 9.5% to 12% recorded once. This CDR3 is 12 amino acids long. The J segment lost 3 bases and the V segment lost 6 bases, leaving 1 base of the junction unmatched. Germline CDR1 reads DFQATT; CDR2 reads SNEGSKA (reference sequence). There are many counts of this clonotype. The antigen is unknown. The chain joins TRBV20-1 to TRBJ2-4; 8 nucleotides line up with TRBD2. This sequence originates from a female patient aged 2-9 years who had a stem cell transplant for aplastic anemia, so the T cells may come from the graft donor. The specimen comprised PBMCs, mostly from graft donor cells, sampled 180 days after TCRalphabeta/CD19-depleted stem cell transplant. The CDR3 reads CSAGTSKNIQYF. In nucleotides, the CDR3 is TGCAGTGCCGGGACTAGCAAAAACATTCAGTACTTC.